This T cell receptor beta chain was identified during a study of CD8 T cells in ankylosing spondylitis. Overall study results and limits: One TCR beta motif, made up of eight or nine highly homologous variants, appeared characteristic of ankylosing spondylitis blood. Disease-linked clones were reportedly significantly enriched in matched ankylosing spondylitis synovial fluid.

Trimming cost V 4 bases and J 3 bases, with 7 bases left between them. The CDR3 runs 13 residues. The germline V gene has CDR1 MDHEN and CDR2 SYDVKM. TCRdb recomputed calls from the 5' RACE reads with MiXCR, one row per CDR3 protein. The sample comprises about 440,000 distinct CDR3 sequences, under 20% of which are singletons, and around 0.92% rests with the top ten. This clonotype was detected only a few times. The antigen is not known. This clonotype was sampled from a male donor with ankylosing spondylitis. The chain carries TRBV28 and TRBJ1-3, with D uncertain. Sequencing used blood, either unsorted or a sorted T cell fraction (not recorded which). The CDR3 region has the DNA TGTGCCAGCAGTTCGATGCGTGGAAACACCATATATTTT. Encoded protein: CASSSMRGNTIYF.